This is a list of T cell receptor beta chains from one sample in a study of regulatory T cells in long-lasting Graves disease. In TCRdb, the multiplex PCR reads were re-called with MiXCR into one record per CDR3 protein. The sample carries 360,000 or so distinct CDR3 sequences, about 16% recorded once. These data were likewise used in another study, on T cells in Graves' hyperthyroidism and ophthalmopathy.

The starting material was peripheral blood mononuclear cells (PBMCs), obtained at new diagnosis, from a patient treated with antithyroid drugs. The receptors were gathered from a woman under 30 with Graves disease. Each CDR3 is given with its conserved first and last residue. The D gene is left open where the match is weak. The size of a clone is reported for some rows only, either as once, few or many, or as a class for expanded clones.

d_gene: NA; j_gene: TRBJ2-7; abundance: NA; v_gene: TRBV6-8; CDR3nt: TGTGCCAGCAGAAGAGCGGGTGGGTACGAGCAGTACTTC; CDR3aa: CASRRAGGYEQYF
d_gene: TRBD2; j_gene: TRBJ2-1; abundance: many; v_gene: TRBV2; CDR3nt: TGTGCCAGCACCCTTAGCGGGTGTTCCTACAATGAGCAGTTCTTC; CDR3aa: CASTLSGCSYNEQFF
d_gene: NA; j_gene: TRBJ1-2; abundance: few; v_gene: TRBV29-1; CDR3nt: TGCAGCGTGCGGGTGGGCAGCCTCTATGGCTACACCTTC; CDR3aa: CSVRVGSLYGYTF
d_gene: NA; j_gene: TRBJ2-7; abundance: NA; v_gene: TRBV6-5; CDR3nt: TGTGCCAGCAGTTCAGTACCGGACGTAGCCTACGAGCAGTACTTC; CDR3aa: CASSSVPDVAYEQYF
d_gene: TRBD1; j_gene: TRBJ1-2; abundance: NA; v_gene: TRBV2; CDR3nt: TGTGCCAGCAGTTTGTCCGGGACAGGGTTAAGACATGGCTACACCTTC; CDR3aa: CASSLSGTGLRHGYTF
d_gene: NA; j_gene: TRBJ2-7; abundance: many; v_gene: TRBV20-1; CDR3nt: TGCAGTGCTAGAGGGGACTCAGCCTACGAGCAGTACTTC; CDR3aa: CSARGDSAYEQYF
d_gene: NA; j_gene: TRBJ2-1; abundance: many; v_gene: TRBV12-3/TRBV12-4; CDR3nt: TGTGCCAGCAGTGGCGGGGATTTTTGGAAACAGTTCTTC; CDR3aa: CASSGGDFWKQFF
d_gene: TRBD1; j_gene: TRBJ2-7; abundance: few; v_gene: TRBV7-9; CDR3nt: TGTGCCAGCAGCTACGGACAGGGTCCCGACGAGCAGTACTTC; CDR3aa: CASSYGQGPDEQYF
d_gene: NA; j_gene: TRBJ2-7; abundance: many; v_gene: TRBV5-1; CDR3nt: TGCGCCAGCACTTCTACAAGTTACGAGCAGTACTTC; CDR3aa: CASTSTSYEQYF
d_gene: TRBD2; j_gene: TRBJ2-3; abundance: NA; v_gene: TRBV20-1; CDR3nt: TGCAGTGCTAGAATAGCGGGGGGGGGAGATACGCAGTATTTT; CDR3aa: CSARIAGGGDTQYF
d_gene: NA; j_gene: TRBJ1-5; abundance: many; v_gene: TRBV18; CDR3nt: TGTGCCAGCTCACCACAAGGAGGTATCCAGCCCCAGCATTTT; CDR3aa: CASSPQGGIQPQHF
d_gene: NA; j_gene: TRBJ2-5; abundance: NA; v_gene: TRBV25-1; CDR3nt: TGTGCCAGCAGTGAAACGGTCGGTGAGGAGCTCACAGAGACCCAGTACTTC; CDR3aa: CASSETVGEELTETQYF
d_gene: NA; j_gene: TRBJ1-1; abundance: many; v_gene: TRBV28; CDR3nt: TGTGCCAGCAGTTTCGGGGGGCTGAGGAGCACTGAAGCTTTCTTT; CDR3aa: CASSFGGLRSTEAFF
d_gene: TRBD1; j_gene: TRBJ2-1; abundance: many; v_gene: TRBV12-3/TRBV12-4; CDR3nt: TGTGCCAGCAGTTCGGACAGGGGGGGGTCCTACAATGAGCAGTTCTTC; CDR3aa: CASSSDRGGSYNEQFF
d_gene: NA; j_gene: TRBJ2-2; abundance: few; v_gene: TRBV24-1; CDR3nt: TGTGCCACCAGTGATTCCGACAGATGGGGATTCGCCGGGGAGCTGTTTTTT; CDR3aa: CATSDSDRWGFAGELFF
d_gene: NA; j_gene: TRBJ2-7; abundance: many; v_gene: TRBV28; CDR3nt: TGTGCCAGCAGTCTCCGCGGGGCCGAGCAGTACTTC; CDR3aa: CASSLRGAEQYF
d_gene: NA; j_gene: TRBJ2-3; abundance: many; v_gene: TRBV7-9; CDR3nt: TGTGCCAGCAGCTTACAACTCCTTGGCGGGGAAAGCACAGATACGCAGTATTTT; CDR3aa: CASSLQLLGGESTDTQYF
d_gene: TRBD2; j_gene: TRBJ2-1; abundance: NA; v_gene: TRBV6-2/TRBV6-3; CDR3nt: TGTGCCAGCAGTTCTCTGGCGGGAGGGGGGAATGAGCAGTTCTTC; CDR3aa: CASSSLAGGGNEQFF
d_gene: NA; j_gene: TRBJ2-5; abundance: many; v_gene: TRBV7-9; CDR3nt: TGTGCCAGCAGCTTAGACAGGGCGCAAGAGACCCAGTACTTC; CDR3aa: CASSLDRAQETQYF
d_gene: TRBD2; j_gene: TRBJ2-7; abundance: many; v_gene: TRBV12-3/TRBV12-4; CDR3nt: TGTGCCAGCAGTTCGCCGGGCGGGAGCTACGAGCAGTACTTC; CDR3aa: CASSSPGGSYEQYF
d_gene: NA; j_gene: TRBJ1-6; abundance: many; v_gene: TRBV11-2; CDR3nt: TGTGCCAGCAGCCTATCTTTAACTAATTCACCCCTCCACTTT; CDR3aa: CASSLSLTNSPLHF
d_gene: NA; j_gene: TRBJ2-5; abundance: NA; v_gene: TRBV25-1; CDR3nt: TGTGCCAGCACCTCCGACCCCAGGGTTTCCCAAGAGACCCAGTACTTC; CDR3aa: CASTSDPRVSQETQYF
d_gene: NA; j_gene: TRBJ1-1; abundance: many; v_gene: TRBV15; CDR3nt: TGTGCCACCAGCAGAGAGGGGGGATTGAACACTGAAGCTTTCTTT; CDR3aa: CATSREGGLNTEAFF
d_gene: NA; j_gene: TRBJ2-3; abundance: NA; v_gene: TRBV6-2/TRBV6-3; CDR3nt: TGTGCCAGCAGTTACCGACAGTTCACCTTCACAGATACGCAGTATTTT; CDR3aa: CASSYRQFTFTDTQYF
d_gene: NA; j_gene: TRBJ1-1; abundance: NA; v_gene: TRBV7-3; CDR3nt: TGTGCCAGCAGCTTCTCCCCGGGACCCCTTGTCTTT; CDR3aa: CASSFSPGPLVF
d_gene: NA; j_gene: TRBJ2-1; abundance: NA; v_gene: TRBV5-1; CDR3nt: TGCGCCAGCAGGGTCTGGGGGGGGGGCCGGGATGAGCAGTTCTTC; CDR3aa: CASRVWGGGRDEQFF
d_gene: NA; j_gene: TRBJ1-5; abundance: many; v_gene: TRBV24-1; CDR3nt: TGTGCCACCAGTGACAGGGGTGATCAGCCCCAGCATTTT; CDR3aa: CATSDRGDQPQHF
d_gene: NA; j_gene: TRBJ2-1; abundance: NA; v_gene: TRBV29-1; CDR3nt: TGCAGCGTTCGGCAGGGAGGCAATGAGCAGTTCTTC; CDR3aa: CSVRQGGNEQFF
d_gene: NA; j_gene: TRBJ2-7; abundance: many; v_gene: TRBV28; CDR3nt: TGTGCCAGCAGCACCTACGGCTACGAGCAGTACTTC; CDR3aa: CASSTYGYEQYF
d_gene: TRBD1; j_gene: TRBJ1-1; abundance: NA; v_gene: TRBV20-1; CDR3nt: TGCAGTGCTAGACCGACAGGGGGCGACACTGAAGCTTTCTTT; CDR3aa: CSARPTGGDTEAFF
d_gene: TRBD1; j_gene: TRBJ1-2; abundance: many; v_gene: TRBV6-1; CDR3nt: TGTGCCAGCAGGAAAGGACAGGACTATGGCTACACCTTC; CDR3aa: CASRKGQDYGYTF